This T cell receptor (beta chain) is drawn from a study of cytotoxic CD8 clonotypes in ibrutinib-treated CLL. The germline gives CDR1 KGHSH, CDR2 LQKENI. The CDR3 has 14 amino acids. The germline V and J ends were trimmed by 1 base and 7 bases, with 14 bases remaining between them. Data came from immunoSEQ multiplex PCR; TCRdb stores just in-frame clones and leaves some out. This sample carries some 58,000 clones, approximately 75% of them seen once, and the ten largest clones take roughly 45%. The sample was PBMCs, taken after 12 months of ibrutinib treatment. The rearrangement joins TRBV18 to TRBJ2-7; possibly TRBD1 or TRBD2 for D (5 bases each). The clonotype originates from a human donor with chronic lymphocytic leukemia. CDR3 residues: CASSPLGSGTEQYF. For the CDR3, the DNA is TGTGCCAGCTCACCACTGGGGAGTGGGACGGAGCAGTACTTC.